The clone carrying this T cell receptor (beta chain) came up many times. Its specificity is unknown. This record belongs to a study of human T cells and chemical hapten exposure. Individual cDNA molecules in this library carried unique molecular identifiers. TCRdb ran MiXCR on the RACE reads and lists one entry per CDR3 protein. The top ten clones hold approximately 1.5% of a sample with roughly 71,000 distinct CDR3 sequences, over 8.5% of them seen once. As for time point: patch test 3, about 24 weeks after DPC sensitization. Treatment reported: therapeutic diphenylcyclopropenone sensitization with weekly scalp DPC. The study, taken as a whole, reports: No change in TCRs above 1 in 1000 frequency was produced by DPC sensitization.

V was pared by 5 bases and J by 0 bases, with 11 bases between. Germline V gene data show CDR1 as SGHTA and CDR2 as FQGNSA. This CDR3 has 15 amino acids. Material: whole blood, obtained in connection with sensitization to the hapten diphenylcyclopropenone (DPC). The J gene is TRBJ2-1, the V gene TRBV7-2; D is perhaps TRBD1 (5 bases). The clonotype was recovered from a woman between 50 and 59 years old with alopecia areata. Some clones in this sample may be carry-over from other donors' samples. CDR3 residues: CASSARVPSYNEQFF. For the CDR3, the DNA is TGTGCCAGCAGCGCCAGGGTCCCCTCCTACAATGAGCAGTTCTTC.